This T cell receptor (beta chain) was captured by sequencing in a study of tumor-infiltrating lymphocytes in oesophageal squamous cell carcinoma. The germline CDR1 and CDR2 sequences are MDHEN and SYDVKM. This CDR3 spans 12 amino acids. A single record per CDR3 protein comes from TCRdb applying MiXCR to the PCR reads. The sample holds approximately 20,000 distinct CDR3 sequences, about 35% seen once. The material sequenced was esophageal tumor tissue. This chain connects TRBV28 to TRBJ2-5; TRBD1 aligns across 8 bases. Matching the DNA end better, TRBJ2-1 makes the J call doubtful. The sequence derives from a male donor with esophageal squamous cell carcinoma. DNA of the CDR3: TGTGCCAGCAAAGGACAGGGAGGAGAGCAGTTCTTC. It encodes CASKGQGGEQFF.